The text below deals with one T cell receptor (beta chain). The data were taken from a study of shared clonotypes between healthy human individuals. Generated by immunoSEQ multiplex PCR, the TCRdb table keeps only in-frame clones and is missing some. The sample includes 1,500,000 or so clones, approximately 98.5% seen only once; the top ten take 0.3% to 0.45%. The sample consisted of naive CD4+ T cells sorted from blood. Subset meaning: CD45RA+ positively selected. The TCR was taken from a man aged 25-45 years in good health.

The CDR3 DNA reads TGTGCCAGCAGTTCCCCGGTGGCAGGTCTTTACGAGCAGTACTTC. Translation gives CASSSPVAGLYEQYF. The chain joins TRBV28 to TRBJ2-7; no reliable D call. Trimming pared 4 bases from V and 4 bases from J, leaving 17 bases between. The germline V gene encodes CDR1 MDHEN and CDR2 SYDVKM. This CDR3 comprises 15 residues.